The clone carrying this TCR beta chain has only one observation. The data belong to a study of blood T cell repertoires in COVID-19. CDR3 length: 16 amino acids. Trimming took 4 bases from V and 2 from J; bases not matched to a gene: 8. Germline CDR1 is MGHDK and CDR2 is SYGVNS. As processed by the authors: Reference gene primer amplification gave estimated nucleated cell counts. Produced via immunoSEQ multiplex PCR; TCRdb's table is partial and in-frame only. Clone size and V and J calls were adopted from that table, with D and trimming inferred from the DNA. The data show under 250,000 clones, 70% to 90% seen once.

The TCR originated in a man between 18 and 29 years old with active or convalescent COVID-19. The V call is TRBV25-1, the J call TRBJ1-1; 9 positions match TRBD1. The sample was peripheral blood. This CDR3 is CASSGIGTGFNTEAFF. Written as DNA, the CDR3 is TGTGCCAGCAGTGGTATTGGGACAGGGTTTAACACTGAAGCTTTCTTT.